A selection of T cell receptor beta chains follows, all from one sample in a study of cytomegalovirus exposure and HLA in healthy donors. The assay was immunoSEQ multiplex PCR, and TCRdb's table has in-frame clones only and misses some. The sample has under 150,000 clones, around 82% seen once. The material sequenced was PBMCs. These receptor sequences come from a woman aged 40 to 49 in good health and CMV-seropositive. The CDR3 runs from the conserved cysteine through the conserved F or W. The D gene is left open where the match is weak. Clone size appears in some rows only: once, few, many, or a class for an expanded clone.

clone size,D gene,V gene,J gene,CDR3 DNA,CDR3 protein
-,-,TRBV21-1,TRBJ2-3,TGTGCCAGCAGCAACCTTAGCAGACCGAGCACAGATACGCAGTATTTT,CASSNLSRPSTDTQYF
-,-,TRBV10-3,TRBJ2-7,TGTGCCATCAGTGACCGGACAGCCCCTCTAGCCCACGAGCAGTACTTC,CAISDRTAPLAHEQYF
-,-,TRBV7-8,TRBJ1-3,TGTGCCAGCAGCCTACGGGAGAGTGGGACCTCTGGAAACACCATATATTTT,CASSLRESGTSGNTIYF
-,TRBD1,TRBV6-5,TRBJ1-2,TGTGCCAGCAGTACCCGGGACAGGCTCTATGGCTACACCTTC,CASSTRDRLYGYTF
-,TRBD1,TRBV28,TRBJ1-5,TGTGCCAGCAGGAAAGACAGGGAAGGGGTTCAGCCCCAGCATTTT,CASRKDREGVQPQHF
medium-sized,-,TRBV13,TRBJ2-5,TGTGCCAGCAGCTTAGGGTGGGCCTCACAAGAGACCCAGTACTTC,CASSLGWASQETQYF
-,TRBD2,TRBV6-5,TRBJ2-1,TGTGCCAGCAGTTACGGGTCTAGCGGGAGTTATGAGCAGTTCTTC,CASSYGSSGSYEQFF
-,-,TRBV28,TRBJ1-2,TGTGCCAGCAGTTCCGGGGGGCGCTATGGCTACACCTTC,CASSSGGRYGYTF
-,TRBD1,TRBV13,TRBJ2-7,TGTGCCAGCAGCCAGACAGGGGCTTCCTACGAGCAGTACTTC,CASSQTGASYEQYF
-,TRBD1,TRBV5-1,TRBJ2-4,TGCGCCAGCAGCCCTGGGGGACAGGGGATAAACATTCAGTACTTC,CASSPGGQGINIQYF
-,-,TRBV5-4,TRBJ2-6,TGTGCCAGCAGCTGGGGCTGGAGTTCTGGGGCCAACGTCCTGACTTTC,CASSWGWSSGANVLTF
-,-,TRBV6-4,TRBJ1-2,TGTGCCAGCACCGGCGGACAGAGCTATGGCTACACCTTC,CASTGGQSYGYTF
-,TRBD1,TRBV4-1,TRBJ2-7,TGCGCCAGCACGGTGTCGGGACAGGGATTCCACGAGCAGTACTTC,CASTVSGQGFHEQYF